Listed below are T cell receptor beta chains from one sample, sequenced in a study of T cell repertoires in cytomegalovirus infection. TCRdb itself ran the reads through MiXCR, one entry per CDR3 protein. The sample yields fewer than 550,000 distinct CDR3 sequences, about 11% seen once. Sequencing input: PBMCs. Source of these receptors: a human donor in good health (CMV status not recorded). Some clones in this sample may be carry-over from other donors' samples. The CDR3 runs from the conserved cysteine through the conserved F or W. A D gene is named only where the DNA matches it firmly. A clone size is listed for some rows: how often the clone was seen (once, few, many), or a class if it is expanded.

J gene	clone size	D gene	V gene	CDR3 DNA	CDR3 protein
TRBJ2-1	many	-	TRBV7-2	TGTGCCAGCAGCCTGACGACTTCTGGGAATGAGCAGTTCTTC	CASSLTTSGNEQFF
TRBJ1-5	-	-	TRBV4-2	TGTGCCAGCAGCCAAGGACTGGATGGTCAGCCCCAGCATTTT	CASSQGLDGQPQHF
TRBJ2-5	few	-	TRBV20-1	TGCAGTGCTTCCCGGGCTCCTAGCCAGACCCAGTACTTC	CSASRAPSQTQYF
TRBJ2-3	few	-	TRBV30	TGTGCCTGGAGTGGGAGCGCAACGAGGGGGGATACGCAGTATTTT	CAWSGSATRGDTQYF
TRBJ2-3	-	-	TRBV20-1	TGCAGTGCCAGAGGGCCGGTTGGGGCGCAGTATTTT	CSARGPVGAQYF
TRBJ2-2	once	-	TRBV29-1	TGCAGCGTGGCTGTCGTGAACACCGGGGAGCTGTTTTTT	CSVAVVNTGELFF
TRBJ2-3	many	-	TRBV11-2	TGTGCCAGCAGCTTAGATGTGGGGACGGCAGATACGCAGTATTTT	CASSLDVGTADTQYF
TRBJ2-1	-	-	TRBV28	TGTGCCAGCACATCCAGAGTCAATGAGCAGTTCTTC	CASTSRVNEQFF
TRBJ1-2	few	-	TRBV9	TGTGCCAGCAGCGTAGAGAGCAGGGCCGACTATGGCTACACCTTC	CASSVESRADYGYTF
TRBJ1-2	many	TRBD1	TRBV5-1	TGCGCCAGCAGCCCCTCGGGACAGGGTCTCAATGGCTACACCTTC	CASSPSGQGLNGYTF
TRBJ2-7	many	TRBD2	TRBV19	TGTGCCAGTAGTGAGCGGGATGGTTCCTACGAGCAGTACTTC	CASSERDGSYEQYF
TRBJ1-3	few	-	TRBV12-3/TRBV12-4	TGTGCCAGCAGGGTCAGGAGTGGGGCGCGGAACACCATATATTTT	CASRVRSGARNTIYF
TRBJ2-3	-	TRBD2	TRBV20-1	TGCAGTGCTCCTCCGGGACTAGGATTATTT	CSAPPGLGLF
TRBJ1-1	many	TRBD1	TRBV7-3	TGTGCCAGCAGCGACAGGGGGCAAACTGAAGCTTTCTTT	CASSDRGQTEAFF
TRBJ2-1	-	-	TRBV27	TGTGCCAGCAGTCGCCTCACCGACCAGAGCTCCTACAATGAGCAGTTCTTC	CASSRLTDQSSYNEQFF
TRBJ2-7	-	-	TRBV7-9	TGTGCCAGCGAATATACAGGGAACTACGAGCAGTACTTC	CASEYTGNYEQYF
TRBJ2-6	-	TRBD1	TRBV5-6	TGTGCCAGCAGCTTTGGGACAGGGGCCGTCTCTGGGGCCAACGTCCTGACTTTC	CASSFGTGAVSGANVLTF
TRBJ1-5	-	TRBD1	TRBV19	TGTGCCAGCGGGGGACAGATTAATCAGCCCCAGCATTTT	CASGGQINQPQHF
TRBJ2-2	few	-	TRBV20-1	TGCAGTGCTAGAGACCTTAGCCAGGTGGACTGGGGCGGGGAGCTGTTTTTT	CSARDLSQVDWGGELFF
TRBJ2-7	few	TRBD1	TRBV12-3/TRBV12-4	TGTGCCAGCAGTTTGGGCCAGGGGGCGAACTACGAGCAGTACTTC	CASSLGQGANYEQYF
TRBJ1-5	many	-	TRBV7-9	TGTGCCAGCACTGCGGGCAATCAGCCCCAGCATTTT	CASTAGNQPQHF
TRBJ2-1	-	-	TRBV4-2	TGTGCCAGCAGCCAAGCCGGGAGGCAGTTCTTC	CASSQAGRQFF
TRBJ1-1	-	TRBD1	TRBV19	TGTGCCAGTAGCCAGACAGGGGTTCGGGACACTGAAGCTTTCTTT	CASSQTGVRDTEAFF
TRBJ1-1	few	-	TRBV3-1	TGTGCCAGCAGCAACGGGCCCTCGTCGAACACTGAAGCTTTCTTT	CASSNGPSSNTEAFF
TRBJ2-3	few	TRBD2	TRBV29-1	TGCAGCGTTGGCACCCTTTTCGGTAGCGGGAGAGGAGATACGCAGTATTTT	CSVGTLFGSGRGDTQYF
TRBJ1-4	many	-	TRBV4-1	TGCGCCAGCAGCCAAGATTTGGGGGTCCCTAATGAAAAACTGTTTTTT	CASSQDLGVPNEKLFF
TRBJ2-5	many	-	TRBV6-2/TRBV6-3	TGTGCCAGCAGTTACTTTACTAACCGGCGGGAAGAGACCCAGTACTTC	CASSYFTNRREETQYF